Listed below are T cell receptor beta chains from one sample, sequenced in a study of T cell changes during pregnancy in multiple sclerosis. Only in-frame clones appear in the TCRdb table, and some are missing; sequencing was by immunoSEQ multiplex PCR. The table includes about 79,000 clones, around 93% detected once. Sequencing was performed on peripheral blood, taken in the second trimester of pregnancy. These receptors were obtained from a female donor in good health, enrolled as a control in a pregnancy study. Both conserved end residues are part of each CDR3. D genes are given only for firm matches. For some rows the clone size is stated as once, few or many, or as a class when expanded; others skip it.

>NA|TRBJ1-2|TRBV4-3|NA
TGCGCCAGCAGCCAAGAGCCGGGATACTATGGCTACACCTTC
CASSQEPGYYGYTF
>NA|TRBJ2-7|TRBV13|TRBD2
TGTGCCAGCAGGCATACCGGGACTAGCGAGACCTACGAGCAGTACTTC
CASRHTGTSETYEQYF
>NA|TRBJ1-2|TRBV19|TRBD1
TGTGCCAGTAGTATCGACAGGGGCCACTATGGCTACACCTTC
CASSIDRGHYGYTF
>NA|TRBJ2-7|TRBV4-1|NA
TGCGCCAGCAGCCAAGCAGAGACACACCACTACGAGCAGTACTTC
CASSQAETHHYEQYF
>NA|TRBJ2-7|TRBV4-3|TRBD1
TGCGCCAGCAGCCCCGGACAGGATTACGAGCAGTACTTC
CASSPGQDYEQYF
>once|TRBJ1-6|TRBV10-3|TRBD1
TGTGCCATCAGTGTCACAGGGGTGGATTCACCCCTCCACTTT
CAISVTGVDSPLHF
>NA|TRBJ1-1|TRBV30|TRBD1
TGTGCCTGGAGTGCCCAGGGGGCGCGGACTGAAGCTTTCTTT
CAWSAQGARTEAFF
>NA|TRBJ2-7|TRBV6-5|TRBD1
TGTGCCAGCAGAGGGCAGGGGGCCGACTCCTACGAGCAGTACTTC
CASRGQGADSYEQYF
>NA|TRBJ1-2|TRBV19|TRBD1
TGTGCCAGTAGTATGAAGGGGGCGCATGGCTACACCTTC
CASSMKGAHGYTF
>NA|TRBJ1-1|TRBV6-5|TRBD1
TGTGCCAGCAGTTACGAGGGGGCTGGGGCTTTCTTT
CASSYEGAGAFF
>few|TRBJ1-5|TRBV7-2|TRBD1
TGTGCCAGCAGCTTAGCGCTGAGTATATTTGCGGGACAGGGAACTCAGCCCCAGCATTTT
CASSLALSIFAGQGTQPQHF
>NA|TRBJ2-7|TRBV2|TRBD1
TGTGCCAGCAGCATCATGACAGGGGGCGAGCAGTACTTC
CASSIMTGGEQYF
>NA|TRBJ1-2|TRBV30|TRBD1
TGTGCCTCCAGGACAGGGCTATACTATGGCTACACCTTC
CASRTGLYYGYTF
>NA|TRBJ2-7|TRBV9|TRBD2
TGTGCCAGCAGCGTAGCGGGACTAGAATACTACGAGCAGTACTTC
CASSVAGLEYYEQYF
>NA|TRBJ2-3|TRBV13|NA
TGTGCCAGCAGCTCTAACGACAGCCCAGATACGCAGTATTTT
CASSSNDSPDTQYF
>NA|TRBJ1-1|TRBV29-1|TRBD1
TGCAGCGCGGACAGGGACACTGAAGCTTTCTTT
CSADRDTEAFF
>NA|TRBJ1-5|TRBV19|TRBD1
TGTGCCAGTAGTCACGGGACAGGGGGCAATCAGCCCCAGCATTTT
CASSHGTGGNQPQHF
>NA|TRBJ2-7|TRBV9|TRBD1
TGTGCCAGCAGCGCCTCTGGGGACAGGGTAGCCTACGAGCAGTACTTC
CASSASGDRVAYEQYF
>NA|TRBJ2-1|TRBV4-2|NA
TGTGCCAGCAGCCAAGTGGCGGGGAATAAAAACAATGAGCAGTTCTTC
CASSQVAGNKNNEQFF
>NA|TRBJ2-5|TRBV5-1|NA
TGCGCCAGCTCCGCGGGGGAGACCCAGTACTTC
CASSAGETQYF
>once|TRBJ1-4|TRBV2|NA
TGTGCCATGCGACAGCTACGAAATGAAAAACTGTTTTTT
CAMRQLRNEKLFF
>NA|TRBJ1-6|TRBV2|NA
TGTGCCAGCAGTGAGGGGCAAACTAATTCACCCCTCCACTTT
CASSEGQTNSPLHF
>NA|TRBJ2-5|TRBV6-5|NA
TGTGCCAGCGCCGCCCGACTTGAGACCCAGTACTTC
CASAARLETQYF
>NA|TRBJ2-1|TRBV30|TRBD1
TGTGCCTGGAGTCGGGACAGGGAGCAGTTCTTC
CAWSRDREQFF
>NA|TRBJ2-7|TRBV23-1|TRBD1
TGCGCCAGCAGTCGGGCGACAGGGGTCTACGAGCAGTACTTC
CASSRATGVYEQYF
>NA|TRBJ1-2|TRBV2|NA
TGTGCCAGCAGCCCCGCCGAACCTGACAGAACTACCAACTATGGCTACACCTTC
CASSPAEPDRTTNYGYTF
>NA|TRBJ1-2|TRBV11-2|NA
TGTGCCAGCAGCTCGGGACTCGACGGGGGCTACACCTTC
CASSSGLDGGYTF
>NA|TRBJ2-5|TRBV6-9|NA
TGTGCCAGCAGTTCGGTGACAGGAGAGTACTTC
CASSSVTGEYF
>NA|TRBJ2-5|TRBV5-6|TRBD2
TGTGCCAGCAGCCCAATACTAGCGGGGTGGGATGTGGAGACCCAGTACTTC
CASSPILAGWDVETQYF
>NA|TRBJ1-2|TRBV9|NA
TGTGCCAGCAGCGCCTCAACAGGGTTTAACTATGGCTACACCTTC
CASSASTGFNYGYTF
>once|TRBJ2-1|TRBV27|TRBD1
TGTGCCAGCAGTTTAGGACAGGGCAATGAGCAGTTCTTC
CASSLGQGNEQFF
>NA|TRBJ1-6|TRBV9|TRBD1
TGTGCCAGCAGCGTAGAAAGCTGGACAGGGGCCTCACCCCTCCACTTT
CASSVESWTGASPLHF
>NA|TRBJ2-1|TRBV30|NA
TGTGCCTGGGGCGCAGGTAATGAGCAGTTCTTC
CAWGAGNEQFF
>NA|TRBJ2-1|TRBV4-2|TRBD2
TGTGCCAGCAGCCAAGATCTCCAGGGACTAGAGATGAATGAGCAGTTCTTC
CASSQDLQGLEMNEQFF
>NA|TRBJ2-2|TRBV5-6|NA
TGTGCCAGCAGCTTATTACAGAGGGCCGGGGAGCTGTTTTTT
CASSLLQRAGELFF
>NA|TRBJ2-6|TRBV6-4|NA
TGTGCCAGCAGTCTCTCGGGGGCTGGGGCCAACGTCCTGACTTTC
CASSLSGAGANVLTF
>NA|TRBJ1-2|TRBV7-9|TRBD1
TGTGCCAGCAGCTTCGGACAGGGGGCGCATGGCTATGGCTACACCTTC
CASSFGQGAHGYGYTF
>NA|TRBJ2-3|TRBV7-2|TRBD2
TGTGCCAGCAGCTCGGTGCGGGGGTACACAGATACGCAGTATTTT
CASSSVRGYTDTQYF
>once|TRBJ1-4|TRBV2|NA
TGTGCCAGCAGATTGCAAGGAGGTGAAAAACTGTTTTTT
CASRLQGGEKLFF
>once|TRBJ2-7|TRBV11-2|NA
TGTGCCAGCAGCCGTAGGCTAAAGGGGTCTGAACTTACCTACGAGCAGTACTTC
CASSRRLKGSELTYEQYF
>once|TRBJ2-1|TRBV14|TRBD2
TGTGCCAGCAGCCATCAGCGGGGGGGACTTTACAATGAGCAGTTCTTC
CASSHQRGGLYNEQFF
>NA|TRBJ1-2|TRBV11-2|TRBD1
TGTGCCAGCAGCTCAAGTCCCGGGACAGGGACCGGCTACACCTTC
CASSSSPGTGTGYTF
>NA|TRBJ2-6|TRBV30|NA
TGTGCCTGGAGTCCAGGGTCTGGGGCCAACGTCCTGACTTTC
CAWSPGSGANVLTF
>NA|TRBJ2-7|TRBV4-1|TRBD1
TGCGCCAGCAGCACTTATACAGGGGGAAGAATTGACGAGCAGTACTTC
CASSTYTGGRIDEQYF
>NA|TRBJ2-7|TRBV27|TRBD1
TGTGCCAGCAGTTGGGACAGGACATTCTCCTACGAGCAGTACTTC
CASSWDRTFSYEQYF
>NA|TRBJ2-1|TRBV2|NA
TGTGCCTCGCTTGGGGCTGGTGAGCAGTTCTTC
CASLGAGEQFF
>NA|TRBJ1-1|TRBV2|NA
TGTGCCAGCAGTGAATGGGGGGAAGAGACTGAAGCTTTCTTT
CASSEWGEETEAFF
>NA|TRBJ2-2|TRBV4-1|NA
TGCGCCAGCAGCCAAGATTGGGCACCAGCCACCGGGGAGCTGTTTTTT
CASSQDWAPATGELFF
>NA|TRBJ2-5|TRBV11-3|NA
TGTGCCAGCAGCTTAATGGTGGGTCGGGGAGAGACCCAGTACTTC
CASSLMVGRGETQYF
>NA|TRBJ1-6|TRBV7-2|NA
TGTGCCAGCAGCCGGGGGTCGGGCTTGTATAATTCACCCCTCCACTTT
CASSRGSGLYNSPLHF
>NA|TRBJ1-5|TRBV6-1|NA
TGTGCCAGCAGTGAAGGGGGGGTTTTCAATCAGCCCCAGCATTTT
CASSEGGVFNQPQHF
>NA|TRBJ1-6|TRBV28|NA
TGTGCCGGGGGGACCCCCGCCTCCTATAATTCACCCCTCCACTTT
CAGGTPASYNSPLHF
>NA|TRBJ2-3|TRBV7-2|TRBD2
TGTGCCAGCAGCCTCGGGACTAGCGGGGTCAGAGCAGATACGCAGTATTTT
CASSLGTSGVRADTQYF
>NA|TRBJ1-4|TRBV5-1|NA
TGCGCCAGCAGCTTACTTGGCAGGTCGACTAATGAAAAACTGTTTTTT
CASSLLGRSTNEKLFF
>NA|TRBJ2-1|TRBV5-1|NA
TGCGCCAGCAGCTTGGTTGCGGGGAACCCCTACAATGAGCAGTTCTTC
CASSLVAGNPYNEQFF
>NA|TRBJ1-2|TRBV4-2|NA
TGTGCCAGCAGCCAAGTGGGGGGTGACTATGGCTACACCTTC
CASSQVGGDYGYTF
>once|TRBJ1-2|TRBV19|TRBD1
TGTGCCAGTAGTATAGAGGACAGGGGTCCTCGCGGCTACACCTTC
CASSIEDRGPRGYTF
>NA|TRBJ2-5|TRBV5-4|NA
TGTGCCAGCAGCTCCGGGGGGCCACAAGAGACCCAGTACTTC
CASSSGGPQETQYF
>NA|TRBJ1-4|TRBV15|NA
TGTGCCACCAGCAGAGAAGCGGGAGGGGGTAATGAAAAACTGTTTTTT
CATSREAGGGNEKLFF